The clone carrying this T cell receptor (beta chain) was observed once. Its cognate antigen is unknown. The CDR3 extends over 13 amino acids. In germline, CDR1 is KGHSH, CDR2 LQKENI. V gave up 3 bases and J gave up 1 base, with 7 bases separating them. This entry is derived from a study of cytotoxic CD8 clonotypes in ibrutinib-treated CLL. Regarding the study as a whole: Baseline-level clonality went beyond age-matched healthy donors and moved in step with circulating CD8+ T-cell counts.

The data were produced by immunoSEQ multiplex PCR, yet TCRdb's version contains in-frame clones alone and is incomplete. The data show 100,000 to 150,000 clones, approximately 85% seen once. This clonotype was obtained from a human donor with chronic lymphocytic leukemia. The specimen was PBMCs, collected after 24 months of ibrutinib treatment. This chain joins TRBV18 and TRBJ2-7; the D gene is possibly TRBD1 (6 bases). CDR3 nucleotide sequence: TGTGCCAGCTCACCGGACAGATCCTACGAGCAGTACTTC. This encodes CASSPDRSYEQYF.